This note documents a single T cell receptor (beta chain) sequence. Assay: immunoSEQ multiplex PCR; the TCRdb copy retains only in-frame clones and omits some. The repertoire includes approximately 30,000 clones, 88% of them detected once, and roughly 8.3% sits in the top ten. This specimen comes from a study of T cell changes during pregnancy in multiple sclerosis. The length of the CDR3 is 11 residues. Germline assignment: CDR1 MNHEY and CDR2 SVGAGI. Trimming pared 4 bases from V and 7 bases from J, leaving 7 bases between. The TCR was taken from a female donor with multiple sclerosis, enrolled in a pregnancy study. Material: CD8+ T cells from peripheral blood mononuclear cells, obtained in the second trimester of pregnancy. V gene TRBV6-5 combines with J gene TRBJ2-5; D is uncertain. CDR3 nucleotides: TGTGCCAGCAGTTTTGTCGGGACCCAGTACTTC. Protein: CASSFVGTQYF.